The clone carrying this T cell receptor (beta chain) was counted only a few times. What it binds is not known. Regarding time point: 2014-2015 season, 7 days after vaccination. Between 40 and 100 mL of blood was drawn per time point. Assay used: immunoSEQ multiplex PCR; TCRdb lists only in-frame clones, some missing. In the table there are some 10,000 clones, about four fifths of which are singletons. This specimen comes from a study of follicular helper T cells after annual influenza vaccination. Study details: Some donors were sampled over the 2013-2014, 2014-2015 and 2015-2016 vaccinations.

V lost 4 bases and J 3 bases, leaving 14 bases between the germline ends. From germline, CDR1 is SGHRS and CDR2 YFSETQ. This CDR3 comprises 14 residues. The study's findings and limits: Recurrent ICOS+CD38+ cTfh clonotypes included tetramer and AIM influenza-specific ones. Plasmablast frequency change correlated with clonality change in ICOS+CD38+ cTfh.

This receptor was identified in an adult who received the influenza vaccine. Here the sequenced sample was CXCR5- memory CD4+ T cells sorted from blood, taken 7 days after influenza vaccination. The chain has TRBV5-1 and TRBJ2-7, with D possibly TRBD1 on 6 matching bases. The CDR3 nucleotides are TGCGCCAGCAGCCCAGCAACAGGGAGCTACGAGCAGTACTTC. Translating gives CASSPATGSYEQYF.